This T cell receptor (beta chain) was sequenced for a study of blood T cells in healthy people across ages. Per the germline V gene, CDR1 is SGHRS and CDR2 is YFSETQ. V shed 4 bases and J 4 bases; nucleotides not matched to a gene: 10. The CDR3 has 16 amino acids. The second PCR ran about 6 to 12 cycles with a sample-barcoded 5' primer and J-beta primers. Using its own MiXCR run on the 5' RACE reads, TCRdb lists one record per CDR3 protein. The sample includes about 750,000 distinct CDR3 sequences, about 55% of them seen just once. Sequencing used blood. The TCR sequence derives from a man at least 80 years old in good health. The rearrangement uses TRBV5-1 and TRBJ2-1; TRBD2 matches at 8 bases. CDR3 in amino acids: CASSPPGGLEYNEQFF. CDR3 in DNA: TGCGCCAGCAGCCCGCCGGGGGGACTAGAGTACAATGAGCAGTTCTTC.